These T cell receptor beta chains were read from a single sample in a study of T cells in localized non-small cell lung cancer. Libraries were prepared by immunoSEQ multiplex PCR; TCRdb keeps only in-frame clonotypes and omits some of them. Of about 1,500 clones detected, approximately 35% appear once; the ten largest clones hold 6% to 7%. Specimen: lung tumor tissue, collected before any cancer treatment. The source is a female donor at least 60 years old with stage II lung adenocarcinoma. The CDR3 runs from the conserved cysteine through the conserved F or W. The D gene is left open where the match is weak. Size is omitted from some rows. Given values are once, few, many or a class for expanded clones.

D | J | size | V | DNA | CDR3
- | TRBJ1-3 | - | TRBV7-5 | TGTGCCAGCAGCCCCCTTGGGACCAACTCTGGAAACACCATATATTTT | CASSPLGTNSGNTIYF
TRBD2 | TRBJ2-1 | - | TRBV19 | TGTGCCAGTAGTATTCTTGGGCGGGGGAAGAGCAATGAGCAGTTCTTC | CASSILGRGKSNEQFF
- | TRBJ2-2 | large | TRBV30 | TGTGCCTGGAGTGTAGCGACAACCTCGGGGGGGGAGCTGTTTTTT | CAWSVATTSGGELFF
TRBD1 | TRBJ1-1 | - | TRBV19 | TGTGCCAGTGGGGACAGGGGGCGTGGGAGCACTGAAGCTTTCTTT | CASGDRGRGSTEAFF
- | TRBJ1-2 | few | TRBV6-8 | TGTGCCAGCAGCTGGGCCCCCAAATATGGCTACACCTTC | CASSWAPKYGYTF
- | TRBJ1-1 | few | TRBV30 | TGTGCCTGGAAGCAGGACAGCATGAACACTGAAGCTTTCTTT | CAWKQDSMNTEAFF
- | TRBJ1-1 | medium-sized | TRBV4-1 | TGCGCCAGCAGCCAAGGCCAGGGGAGAACTGAAGCTTTCTTT | CASSQGQGRTEAFF
- | TRBJ2-2 | few | TRBV28 | TGTGCCAGCACCTCCCGAGTCAGGGTCACCGGGGAGCTGTTTTTT | CASTSRVRVTGELFF
- | TRBJ2-7 | few | TRBV6-8 | TGTGCCTCTCAACGGGGCCGGTCCTACGAGCAGTACTTC | CASQRGRSYEQYF
- | TRBJ1-2 | few | TRBV19 | TGTGCCAGTAGTCTAAGTCCACAGGGCGGCTATGGCTACACCTTC | CASSLSPQGGYGYTF
- | TRBJ2-4 | - | TRBV28 | TGTACCAGCGGCATTATAGCCAAAAACATTCAGTACTTC | CTSGIIAKNIQYF
- | TRBJ2-5 | - | TRBV7-6 | TGTGCCAGCAGCTCGGCCGCCCTGGGAGGAGAAGAGACCCAGTACTTC | CASSSAALGGEETQYF
- | TRBJ2-6 | once | TRBV1 | TGCGCCAGCAGCCAAGATGGTCAGCTCTCTGGGGCCAACGTCCTGACTTTC | CASSQDGQLSGANVLTF
- | TRBJ1-1 | - | TRBV10-3 | TGTGCCATCAGTGCGGAGGGGTACACTGAAGCTTTCTTT | CAISAEGYTEAFF
TRBD1 | TRBJ2-1 | - | TRBV25-1 | TGTGCCAGCAGTATGACAGGGTCCGGATACTACAATGAGCAGTTCTTC | CASSMTGSGYYNEQFF
TRBD2 | TRBJ2-5 | few | TRBV30 | TGTGCCTGGAGTGTAACTGGGACTAGGGGGGAGACCCAGTACTTC | CAWSVTGTRGETQYF
- | TRBJ2-3 | - | TRBV9 | TGTGCCAGCAGCGAGCGCACAGATACGCAGTATTTT | CASSERTDTQYF
TRBD1 | TRBJ1-2 | few | TRBV27 | TGTGCCAGCAGTCCGGGACAGGGTAGGAACTATGGCTACACCTTC | CASSPGQGRNYGYTF
TRBD1 | TRBJ1-3 | - | TRBV9 | TGTACCAGCAGTGAAGAGTACAGGGGAGCAAACACCATATATTTT | CTSSEEYRGANTIYF
- | TRBJ1-1 | medium-sized | TRBV11-3 | TGTGCCAGCAGCCGGGGAAGGGGGATCACTGAAGCTTTCTTT | CASSRGRGITEAFF
- | TRBJ2-3 | - | TRBV9 | TGTGCCAGCAGCGTAGACCAGGATACGCAGTATTTT | CASSVDQDTQYF
- | TRBJ1-1 | - | TRBV18 | TGTGCCAGCTCACCCGGGACGGGTGCCTTGAACACTGAAGCTTTCTTT | CASSPGTGALNTEAFF
- | TRBJ1-1 | large | TRBV6-8 | TGTGCCAGCAGTCAACGTATGGGGGCTGTGAACACTGAAGCTTTCTTT | CASSQRMGAVNTEAFF
- | TRBJ1-2 | - | TRBV19 | TGTGCCAGTAGTATAGATGCCCGCCCCTCCACCTTC | CASSIDARPSTF
- | TRBJ2-2 | - | TRBV18 | TGTGCCAGCTCACCTCGCCACGTCCTTAATAACAGCACCGGGGAGCTGTTTTTT | CASSPRHVLNNSTGELFF
- | TRBJ2-7 | - | TRBV14 | TGTGCCAGCAGCGACAACTACGAGCAGTACTTC | CASSDNYEQYF
TRBD1 | TRBJ1-1 | few | TRBV2 | TGTGCCAGCAGTTTTCAGGGGGCAAACACTGAAGCTTTCTTT | CASSFQGANTEAFF
- | TRBJ1-5 | - | TRBV19 | TGTGCCAGTAGAGTCTCGTATACCCAGCCCCAGCATTTT | CASRVSYTQPQHF
- | TRBJ2-1 | - | TRBV29-1 | TGCAGCCTGGAGTCACTCGGGTATGAGCAGTTCTTC | CSLESLGYEQFF
- | TRBJ1-6 | few | TRBV5-1 | TGCGCCAGCAGCTTGGCCGTAGGGGATTTTAATTCACCCCTCCACTTT | CASSLAVGDFNSPLHF